This T cell receptor (beta chain) emerged from a study of blood T cell repertoires in COVID-19. Participants reported their clinical history, and cohort assignment relied on those reports. Details on this clone: The sample contains more than one DNA sequence encoding this CDR3.

Profiling relied on immunoSEQ multiplex PCR, and the TCRdb table lists in-frame clones only, not all of them. The data contain roughly 220,000 clones, around 90% of them seen just once; the ten biggest clones take up roughly 14%. Sample: PBMCs or T cells enriched from blood (not recorded which). The origin of this receptor is a woman aged 50 to 60 with acute COVID-19.

The CDR3 DNA is TGCGCCAGCAGCTTGGTGCTAGCGGGAGGTCAAGAGACCCAGTACTTC. Protein product: CASSLVLAGGQETQYF. The rearrangement uses TRBV5-1 and TRBJ2-5; 11 bases line up with TRBD2. CDR1 and CDR2 from the germline V gene are SGHRS and YFSETQ. Trimming at V came to 0 bases and at J to 2 bases, leaving 3 bases not matched to a gene. The CDR3 is 16 amino acids.